This T cell receptor beta chain was identified during a study of blood T cells in healthy people across ages. Broader study findings: Among long-lived donors, naive CD4+ cells were more numerous and diversity higher than in aged donors. Researchers report that TCR beta diversity correlated strongly with naive T cell percentage.

On this clonotype: Its antigen is undetermined.

With a J-beta primer mix and a sample-barcoded 5' primer, a second PCR ran roughly 6 to 12 cycles. TCRdb re-derived calls from the 5' RACE reads in MiXCR, one entry per CDR3 protein. Here the sample spans some 1.1 million distinct CDR3 sequences, 30% to 40% being singletons. Trimming took 0 bases from V and 4 from J, leaving 13 bases between them. The CDR3 is made up of 15 amino acids. Germline CDR1 reads SGHRS; CDR2 reads YFSETQ. Sequences were obtained from blood. The J gene is TRBJ1-2, the V gene TRBV5-1; possible D gene TRBD1, 5 bases. This sequence was found in a man aged 18-30 years in good health. The CDR3 loop reads CASSLGRGNGYGYTF. CDR3 nucleotide sequence: TGCGCCAGCAGCTTGGGAAGGGGAAATGGCTATGGCTACACCTTC.